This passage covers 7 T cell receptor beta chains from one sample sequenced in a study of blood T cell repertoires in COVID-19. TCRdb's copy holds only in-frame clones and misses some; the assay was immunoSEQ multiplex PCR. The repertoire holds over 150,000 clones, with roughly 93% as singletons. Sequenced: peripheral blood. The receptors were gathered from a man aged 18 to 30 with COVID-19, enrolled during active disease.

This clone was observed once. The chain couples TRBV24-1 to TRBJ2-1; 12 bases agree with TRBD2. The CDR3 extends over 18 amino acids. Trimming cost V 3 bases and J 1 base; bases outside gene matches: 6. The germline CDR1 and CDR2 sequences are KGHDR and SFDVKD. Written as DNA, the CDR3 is TGTGCCACCAGTGATACGACTAGCGGGAGAAGGTCCTACAATGAGCAGTTCTTC. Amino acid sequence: CATSDTTSGRRSYNEQFF.

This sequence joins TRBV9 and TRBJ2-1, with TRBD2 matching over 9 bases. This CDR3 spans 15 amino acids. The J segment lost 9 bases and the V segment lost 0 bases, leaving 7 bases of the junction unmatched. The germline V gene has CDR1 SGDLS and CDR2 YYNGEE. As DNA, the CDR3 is TGTGCCAGCAGCGTAGGTGCGGGAGGGCACGGTGAGCAGTTCTTC. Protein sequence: CASSVGAGGHGEQFF.

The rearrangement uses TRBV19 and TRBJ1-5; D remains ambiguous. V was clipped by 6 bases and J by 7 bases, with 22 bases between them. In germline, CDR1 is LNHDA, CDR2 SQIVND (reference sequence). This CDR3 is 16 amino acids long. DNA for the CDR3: TGTGCCAGTAGCACGTCGACAACGGAGGCGGACCAGCCCCAGCATTTT. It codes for CASSTSTTEADQPQHF. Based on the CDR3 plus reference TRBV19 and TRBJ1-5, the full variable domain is DGGITQSPKYLFRKEGQNVTLSCEQNLNHDAMYWYRQDPGQGLRLIYYSQIVNDFQKGDIAEGYSVSREKKESFPLTVTSAQKNPTAFYLCASSTSTTEADQPQHFGDGTRLSIL.

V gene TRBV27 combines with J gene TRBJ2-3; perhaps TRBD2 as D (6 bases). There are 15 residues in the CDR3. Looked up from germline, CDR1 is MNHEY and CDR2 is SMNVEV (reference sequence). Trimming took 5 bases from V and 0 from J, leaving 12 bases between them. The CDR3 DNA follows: TGTGCCAGCAGTCGACCCGGGACTAGCACAGATACGCAGTATTTT. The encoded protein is CASSRPGTSTDTQYF.

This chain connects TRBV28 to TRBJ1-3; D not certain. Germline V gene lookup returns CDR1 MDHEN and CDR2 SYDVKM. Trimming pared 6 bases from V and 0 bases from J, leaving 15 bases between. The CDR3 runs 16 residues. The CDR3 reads CASSAPEEGSGNTIYF. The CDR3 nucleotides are TGTGCCAGCAGCGCTCCCGAGGAGGGCTCTGGAAACACCATATATTTT.

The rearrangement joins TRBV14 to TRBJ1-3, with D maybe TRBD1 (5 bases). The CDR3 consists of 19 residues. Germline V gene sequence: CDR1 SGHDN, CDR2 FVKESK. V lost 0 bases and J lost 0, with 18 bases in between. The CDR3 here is CASSQDWRGTASSGNTIYF. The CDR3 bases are TGTGCCAGCAGCCAAGATTGGCGCGGGACGGCCAGCTCTGGAAACACCATATATTTT.

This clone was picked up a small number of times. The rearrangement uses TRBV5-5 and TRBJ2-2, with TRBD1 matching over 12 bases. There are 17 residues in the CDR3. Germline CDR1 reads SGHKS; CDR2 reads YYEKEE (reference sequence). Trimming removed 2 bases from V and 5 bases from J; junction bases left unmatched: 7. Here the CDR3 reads CASSFGRDRGRTGELFF. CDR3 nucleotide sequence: TGTGCCAGCAGCTTTGGCCGGGACAGGGGGCGGACCGGGGAGCTGTTTTTT.